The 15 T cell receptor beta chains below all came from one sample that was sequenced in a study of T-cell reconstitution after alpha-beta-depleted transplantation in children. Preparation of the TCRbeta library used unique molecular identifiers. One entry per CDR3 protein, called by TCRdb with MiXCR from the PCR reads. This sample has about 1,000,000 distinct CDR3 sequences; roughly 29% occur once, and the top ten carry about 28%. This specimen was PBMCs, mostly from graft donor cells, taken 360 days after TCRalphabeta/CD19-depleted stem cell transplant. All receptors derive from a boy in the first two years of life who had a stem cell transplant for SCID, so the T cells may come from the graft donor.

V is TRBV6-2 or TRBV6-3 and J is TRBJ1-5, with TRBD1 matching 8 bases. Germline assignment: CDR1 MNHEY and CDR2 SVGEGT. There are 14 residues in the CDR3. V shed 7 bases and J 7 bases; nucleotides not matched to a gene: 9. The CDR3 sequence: CASTPQGESQPQHF. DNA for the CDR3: TGTGCCAGCACACCACAGGGGGAGAGCCAGCCCCAGCATTTT.

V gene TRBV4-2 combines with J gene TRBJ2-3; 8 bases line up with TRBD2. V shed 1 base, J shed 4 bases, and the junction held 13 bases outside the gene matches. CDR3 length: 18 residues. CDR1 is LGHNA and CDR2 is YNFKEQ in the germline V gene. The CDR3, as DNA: TGTGCCAGCAGCCAAGGGTTGTCCGCGGGGGGCCCAGCAGATACGCAGTATTTT. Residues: CASSQGLSAGGPADTQYF.

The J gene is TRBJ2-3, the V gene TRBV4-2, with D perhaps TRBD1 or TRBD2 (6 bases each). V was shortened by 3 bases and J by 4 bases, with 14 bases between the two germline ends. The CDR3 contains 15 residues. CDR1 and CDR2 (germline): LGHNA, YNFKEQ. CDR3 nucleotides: TGTGCCAGCAGCCAGGCCAGGGGCGGGGCAGATACGCAGTATTTT. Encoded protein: CASSQARGGADTQYF.

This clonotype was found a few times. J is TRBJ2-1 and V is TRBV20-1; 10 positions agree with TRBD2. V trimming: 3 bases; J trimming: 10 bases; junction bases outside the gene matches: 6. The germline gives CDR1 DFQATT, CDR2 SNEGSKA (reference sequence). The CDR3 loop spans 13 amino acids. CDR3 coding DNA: TGCAGTGCTAGCGAGCGGGGGGGCGGGGAGCAGTTCTTC. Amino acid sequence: CSASERGGGEQFF.

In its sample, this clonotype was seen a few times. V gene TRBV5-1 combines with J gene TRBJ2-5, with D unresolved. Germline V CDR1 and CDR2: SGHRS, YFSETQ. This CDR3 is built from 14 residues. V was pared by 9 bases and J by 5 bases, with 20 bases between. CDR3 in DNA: TGCGCCACCACAAGGTTTTCGGGTGAGGAGACCCAGTACTTC. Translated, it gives CATTRFSGEETQYF.

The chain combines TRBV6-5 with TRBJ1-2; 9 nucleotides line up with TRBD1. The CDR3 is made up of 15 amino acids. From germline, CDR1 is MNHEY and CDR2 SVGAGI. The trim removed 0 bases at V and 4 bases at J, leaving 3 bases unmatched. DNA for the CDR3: TGTGCCAGCAGTTACTCCGGGACAGGGCTCTATGGCTACACCTTC. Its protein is CASSYSGTGLYGYTF.

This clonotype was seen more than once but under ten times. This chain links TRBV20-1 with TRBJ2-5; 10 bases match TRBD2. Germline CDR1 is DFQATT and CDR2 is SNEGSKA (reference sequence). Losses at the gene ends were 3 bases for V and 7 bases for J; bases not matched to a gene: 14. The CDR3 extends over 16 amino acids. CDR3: CSARLAGARTQGTQYF. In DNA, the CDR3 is TGCAGTGCTAGGCTAGCGGGGGCCAGGACTCAGGGGACCCAGTACTTC.

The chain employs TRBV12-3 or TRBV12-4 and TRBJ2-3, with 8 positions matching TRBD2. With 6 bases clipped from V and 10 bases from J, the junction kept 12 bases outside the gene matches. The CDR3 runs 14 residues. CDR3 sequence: CASRGTSSVGAQYF. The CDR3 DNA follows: TGTGCCAGCAGGGGGACTAGTAGCGTTGGGGCGCAGTATTTT.

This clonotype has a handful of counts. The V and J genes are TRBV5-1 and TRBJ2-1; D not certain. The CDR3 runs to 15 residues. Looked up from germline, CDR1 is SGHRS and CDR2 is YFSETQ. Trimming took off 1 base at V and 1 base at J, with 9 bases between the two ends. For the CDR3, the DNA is TGCGCCAGCAGCTTGAACTACCTATCCTACAATGAGCAGTTCTTC. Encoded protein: CASSLNYLSYNEQFF.

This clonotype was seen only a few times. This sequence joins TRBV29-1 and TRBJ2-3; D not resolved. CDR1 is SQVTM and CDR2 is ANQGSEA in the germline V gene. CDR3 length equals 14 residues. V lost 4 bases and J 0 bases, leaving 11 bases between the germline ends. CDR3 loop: CSVASGLSTDTQYF. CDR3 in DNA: TGCAGCGTTGCCAGTGGGCTTAGCACAGATACGCAGTATTTT.

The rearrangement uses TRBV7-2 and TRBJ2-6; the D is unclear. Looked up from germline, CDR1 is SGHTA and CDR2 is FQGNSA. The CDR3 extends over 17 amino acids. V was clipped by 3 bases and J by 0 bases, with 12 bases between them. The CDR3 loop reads CASSFKGRSSGANVLTF. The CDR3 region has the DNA TGTGCCAGCAGCTTCAAGGGCCGGAGCTCTGGGGCCAACGTCCTGACTTTC. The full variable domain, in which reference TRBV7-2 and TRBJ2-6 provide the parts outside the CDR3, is GAGVSQSPSNKVTEKGKDVELRCDPISGHTALYWYRQSLGQGLEFLIYFQGNSAPDKSGLPSDRFSAERTGGSVSTLTIQRTQQEDSAVYLCASSFKGRSSGANVLTFGAGSRLTVL.

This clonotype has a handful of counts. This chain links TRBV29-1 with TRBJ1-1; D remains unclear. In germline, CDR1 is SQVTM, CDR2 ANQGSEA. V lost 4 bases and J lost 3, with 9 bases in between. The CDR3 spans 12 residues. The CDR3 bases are TGCAGCGTTGCCCCAAGGGACACTGAAGCTTTCTTT. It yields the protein CSVAPRDTEAFF.

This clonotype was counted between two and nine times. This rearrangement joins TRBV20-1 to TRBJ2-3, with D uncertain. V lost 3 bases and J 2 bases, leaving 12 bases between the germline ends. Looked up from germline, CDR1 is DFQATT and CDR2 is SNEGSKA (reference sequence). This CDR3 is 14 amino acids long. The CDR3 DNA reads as TGCAGTGCTAGTAACCCTTCCTACACAGATACGCAGTATTTT. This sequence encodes CSASNPSYTDTQYF.

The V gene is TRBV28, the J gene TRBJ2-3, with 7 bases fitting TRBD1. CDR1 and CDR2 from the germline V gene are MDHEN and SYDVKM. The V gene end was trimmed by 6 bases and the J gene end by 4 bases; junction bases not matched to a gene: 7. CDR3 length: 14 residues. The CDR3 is CASSITTGSDTQYF. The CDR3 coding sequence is TGTGCCAGCAGCATAACGACAGGGTCAGATACGCAGTATTTT.

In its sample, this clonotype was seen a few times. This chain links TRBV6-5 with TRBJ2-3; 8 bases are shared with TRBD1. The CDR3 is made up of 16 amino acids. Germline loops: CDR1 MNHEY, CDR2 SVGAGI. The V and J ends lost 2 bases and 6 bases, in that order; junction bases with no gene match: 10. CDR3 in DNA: TGTGCCAGCAGTTACAAGGGGGACAGGTCCCTGGATACGCAGTATTTT. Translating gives CASSYKGDRSLDTQYF.